The next 5 T cell receptor beta chains were all read from a single sample in a study of cytomegalovirus exposure and HLA in healthy donors. The PCR had 60 Vbeta and 13 Jbeta primers. TCRdb's copy holds only in-frame clones and misses some; the assay was immunoSEQ multiplex PCR. Of some 93,000 clones detected, 78% appear once; the ten largest clones hold about 3%. The sequenced sample consisted of PBMCs. These receptors were taken from a woman in her thirties or forties in good health and CMV-seronegative.

The V and J genes are TRBV9 and TRBJ2-2; no firm D call. V lost 2 bases and J lost 3, with 5 bases in between. The CDR3 is 13 residues long. The V gene's germline CDR1 is SGDLS and CDR2 YYNGEE. The CDR3 nucleotides read TGTGCCAGCAGCGTCAGTTACACCGGGGAGCTGTTTTTT. This translates into CASSVSYTGELFF. Filled out from reference TRBV9 and TRBJ2-2, the complete variable domain reads DSGVTQTPKHLITATGQRVTLRCSPRSGDLSVYWYQQSLDQGLQFLIQYYNGEERAKGNILERFSAQQFPDLHSELNLSSLELGDSALYFCASSVSYTGELFFGEGSRLTVL.

The gene calls are TRBV2 and TRBJ2-7; 9 bases are shared with TRBD2. Trimming took 4 bases from V and 2 from J; bases not matched to a gene: 3. CDR1 and CDR2 (germline): SNHLY, FYNNEI. CDR3 length equals 14 residues. The CDR3 bases are TGTGCCAGCAGTGGAGCGGGAGGCCCCTACGAGCAGTACTTC. The encoded protein is CASSGAGGPYEQYF.

The genes are TRBV30 and TRBJ2-1; D is unclear. The germline V gene has CDR1 GTSNPN and CDR2 SVGIG (reference sequence). This CDR3 has 14 amino acids. V lost 0 bases and J lost 15, with 21 bases in between. Here the CDR3 DNA reads TGTGCCTGGAGTGTAGCGAGCCGTGACCCTAGATTGTTCTTC. Translation gives CAWSVASRDPRLFF.

The chain couples TRBV5-4 to TRBJ2-1; possibly TRBD2 for D (5 bases). Germline V gene sequence: CDR1 SGHNT, CDR2 YYREEE (reference sequence). The V end was cut by 2 bases, the J end by 4 bases, with 7 bases between. The CDR3 contains 13 residues. This chain's CDR3 is CASSLADYNEQFF. DNA for the CDR3: TGTGCCAGCAGCTTAGCGGATTACAATGAGCAGTTCTTC. Together with reference TRBV5-4 and TRBJ2-1, the CDR3 gives the full variable domain: ETGVTQSPTHLIKTRGQQVTLRCSSQSGHNTVSWYQQALGQGPQFIFQYYREEENGRGNFPPRFSGLQFPNYSSELNVNALELDDSALYLCASSLADYNEQFFGPGTRLTVL.

This clone was recorded once. The genes are TRBV6-4 and TRBJ2-1; D might be TRBD1 (6 bases). From germline, CDR1 is MRHNA and CDR2 SNTAGT. The germline V and J ends were trimmed by 6 bases and 5 bases, with 11 bases remaining between them. The CDR3 consists of 13 residues. The CDR3 DNA follows: TGTGCCAGCAGAGCACAGGGCGACAATGAGCAGTTCTTC. Translating it yields CASRAQGDNEQFF.